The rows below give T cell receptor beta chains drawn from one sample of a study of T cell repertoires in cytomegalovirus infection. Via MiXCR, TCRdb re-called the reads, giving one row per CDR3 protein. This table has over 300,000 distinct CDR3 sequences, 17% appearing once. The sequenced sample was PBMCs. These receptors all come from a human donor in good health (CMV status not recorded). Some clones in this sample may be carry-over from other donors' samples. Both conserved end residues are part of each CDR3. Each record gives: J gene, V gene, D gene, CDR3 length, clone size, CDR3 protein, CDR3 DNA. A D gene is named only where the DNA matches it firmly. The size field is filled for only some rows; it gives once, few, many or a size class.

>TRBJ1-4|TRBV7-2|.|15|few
CASSEYTGSNEKLFF
TGTGCCAGCAGCGAATACACGGGGTCCAATGAAAAACTGTTTTTT
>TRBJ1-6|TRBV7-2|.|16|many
CASSLFQPGSNSPLHF
TGTGCCAGCAGCTTATTCCAGCCAGGGAGTAATTCACCCCTCCACTTT
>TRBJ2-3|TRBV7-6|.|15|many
CASSRQVDLTDTQYF
TGTGCCAGCAGCAGACAGGTTGACCTCACAGATACGCAGTATTTT
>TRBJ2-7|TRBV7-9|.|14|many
CASSLAGRVDEQYF
TGTGCCAGCAGCTTAGCCGGACGGGTGGACGAGCAGTACTTC
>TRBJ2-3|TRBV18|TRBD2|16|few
CASSPRASGSTDTQYF
TGTGCCAGCTCACCACGGGCTAGCGGTAGCACAGATACGCAGTATTTT
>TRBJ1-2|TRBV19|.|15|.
CASHPAATSNYGYTF
TGTGCCAGTCACCCAGCAGCGACCTCTAACTATGGCTACACCTTC
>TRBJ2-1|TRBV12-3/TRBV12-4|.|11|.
CASKSQGPQFF
TGTGCCAGCAAAAGTCAGGGACCCCAGTTCTTC
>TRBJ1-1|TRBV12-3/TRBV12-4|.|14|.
CASSSISGGDEAFF
TGTGCCAGCAGCTCCATTTCGGGGGGAGACGAAGCTTTCTTT
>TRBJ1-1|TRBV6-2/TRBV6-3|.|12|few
CASREGRFKAFF
TGTGCCTCTCGGGAGGGGAGATTCAAAGCTTTCTTT
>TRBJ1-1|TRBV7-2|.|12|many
CASSLSHTEAFF
TGTGCCAGCAGTTTGAGCCACACTGAAGCTTTCTTT
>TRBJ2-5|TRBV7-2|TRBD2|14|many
CASSEGLVGETQYF
TGTGCCAGCAGCGAGGGACTAGTCGGTGAGACCCAGTACTTC
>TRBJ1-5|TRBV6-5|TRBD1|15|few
CASRPKQGINQPQHF
TGTGCCAGCAGGCCAAAACAGGGGATCAATCAGCCCCAGCATTTT
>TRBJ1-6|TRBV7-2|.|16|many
CASSPHGAGGASPLHF
TGTGCCAGCAGCCCACACGGGGCCGGGGGCGCTTCACCCCTCCACTTT
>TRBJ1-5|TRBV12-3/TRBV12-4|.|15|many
CASSLGSGLNQPQHF
TGTGCCAGCAGTTTAGGGTCCGGACTAAATCAGCCCCAGCATTTT
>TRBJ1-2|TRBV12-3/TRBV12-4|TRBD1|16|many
CASSLGSAGQSSGYTF
TGTGCCAGCAGTTTAGGCTCCGCGGGACAGTCATCTGGCTACACCTTC
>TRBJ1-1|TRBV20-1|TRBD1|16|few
CSARDGQGGEYTEAFF
TGCAGTGCTAGAGACGGACAGGGAGGAGAGTACACTGAAGCTTTCTTT
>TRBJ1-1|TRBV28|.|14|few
CASSYPDLATEAFF
TGTGCCAGCAGTTATCCGGACCTCGCCACTGAAGCTTTCTTT
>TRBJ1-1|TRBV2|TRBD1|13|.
CASGETRGTEAFF
TGTGCCAGCGGTGAAACCAGGGGGACTGAAGCTTTCTTT
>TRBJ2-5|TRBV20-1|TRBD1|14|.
CSASTDRGQETQYF
TGCAGTGCTAGCACGGACAGGGGGCAGGAGACCCAGTACTTC
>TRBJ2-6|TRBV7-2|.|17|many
CASSLAAGRSGANVLTF
TGTGCCAGCAGCTTAGCGGCCGGTCGCTCTGGGGCCAACGTCCTGACTTTC
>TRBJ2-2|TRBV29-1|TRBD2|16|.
CSAETSGGRSTGELFF
TGCAGCGCCGAAACTAGCGGGGGGCGTAGTACCGGGGAGCTGTTTTTT
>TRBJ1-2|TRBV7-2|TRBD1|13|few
CASNPDRGYGYTF
TGTGCCAGCAATCCCGACAGGGGGTATGGCTACACCTTC
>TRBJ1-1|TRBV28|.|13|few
CASSPRLGGEAFF
TGTGCCAGCAGTCCCAGGCTAGGCGGTGAAGCTTTCTTT
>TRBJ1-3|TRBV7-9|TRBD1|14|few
CASSRLQGGNTIYF
TGTGCCAGCAGCCGACTACAAGGGGGCAACACCATATATTTT
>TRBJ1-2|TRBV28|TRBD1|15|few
CASRRTGTGLNGYTF
TGTGCCAGCAGACGGACCGGGACAGGGCTCAATGGCTACACCTTC
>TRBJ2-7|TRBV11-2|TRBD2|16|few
CASSLGDRGDYYEQYF
TGTGCCAGCAGCTTGGGGGATCGTGGGGACTACTACGAGCAGTACTTC
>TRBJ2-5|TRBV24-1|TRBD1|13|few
CATAGTAQETQYF
TGTGCCACCGCCGGGACAGCCCAAGAGACCCAGTACTTC
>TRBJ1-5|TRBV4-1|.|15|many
CASSQMSGDDQPQHF
TGCGCCAGCAGCCAAATGTCCGGGGACGATCAGCCCCAGCATTTT
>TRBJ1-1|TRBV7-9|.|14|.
CASSPPIWNTEAFF
TGTGCCAGCAGCCCGCCCATCTGGAACACTGAAGCTTTCTTT
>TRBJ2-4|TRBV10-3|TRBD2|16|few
CAISERGGTAKNIQYF
TGTGCCATCAGTGAACGCGGGGGTACCGCCAAAAACATTCAGTACTTC
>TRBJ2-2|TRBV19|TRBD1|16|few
CASSIDHRGGTGELFF
TGTGCCAGTAGTATAGATCACAGGGGCGGCACCGGGGAGCTGTTTTTT
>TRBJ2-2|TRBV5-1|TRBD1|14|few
CASSSDREAGELFF
TGCGCCAGCAGCTCGGACAGGGAGGCCGGGGAGCTGTTTTTT
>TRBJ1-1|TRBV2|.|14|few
CASSDVIVATEAFF
TGTGCCAGCAGTGATGTAATAGTCGCCACTGAAGCTTTCTTT
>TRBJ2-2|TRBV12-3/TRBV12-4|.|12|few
CASRLNTGELFF
TGTGCCAGCAGGTTGAACACCGGGGAGCTGTTTTTT